These 31 T cell receptor beta chains share one sample of origin, sequenced in a study of PD-L1 blockade in urothelial cancer. Time point indicated: pretreatment peripheral blood. Clones were read by immunoSEQ multiplex PCR, and TCRdb kept only the in-frame ones, dropping some. The sample contains just over 50,000 clones, roughly four fifths of which appear only once. The starting material was PBMCs, obtained around atezolizumab (anti-PD-L1) treatment. The origin of the receptors is a man in his 70s with urothelial cancer.

The V call is TRBV9, the J call TRBJ2-3, with 12 positions matching TRBD2. The V gene's germline CDR1 is SGDLS and CDR2 YYNGEE. The CDR3 is 16 amino acids. V was pared by 2 bases and J by 5 bases, with 6 bases of the junction left unmatched. CDR3 DNA: TGTGCCAGCAGCGTCACTAGCGGGGGGCCGGGAGATACGCAGTATTTT. This codes for CASSVTSGGPGDTQYF.

V usage is TRBV4-2 and J usage is TRBJ2-7, with a weak D call TRBD1 (6 bases). The germline CDR1 and CDR2 sequences are LGHNA and YNFKEQ. V was shortened by 1 base and J by 2 bases, with 12 bases between the two germline ends. The CDR3 runs to 15 residues. CDR3 sequence: CASSQGSGETYEQYF. CDR3 nucleotides: TGTGCCAGCAGCCAAGGGTCAGGGGAAACCTACGAGCAGTACTTC.

This chain joins TRBV7-3 and TRBJ2-1, with 10 bases identical to TRBD2. V lost 5 bases to trimming and J lost 7 bases; unmatched junction nucleotides: 8. Germline assignment: CDR1 SGHTA and CDR2 FQGTGA. The CDR3 is made up of 15 amino acids. CDR3 loop: CASSPEGAGGNEQFF. The DNA of the CDR3 is TGTGCCAGCAGCCCGGAGGGAGCGGGAGGGAATGAGCAGTTCTTC.

This chain uses TRBV12-5 with TRBJ1-2; TRBD1 matches at 9 bases. After removal of 4 bases from V and 2 bases from J, the junction contained 2 bases not matched to a gene. The germline V gene encodes CDR1 LGHNT and CDR2 FRNRAP. This CDR3 spans 14 amino acids. CDR3 in amino acids: CASGWGQGNYGYTF. In DNA form, the CDR3 reads TGTGCTAGTGGTTGGGGACAGGGAAACTATGGCTACACCTTC. Supplemented by reference TRBV12-5 and TRBJ1-2, the full variable domain reads DARVTQTPRHKVTEMGQEVTMRCQPILGHNTVFWYRQTMMQGLELLAYFRNRAPLDDSGMPKDRFSAEMPDATLATLKIQPSEPRDSAVYFCASGWGQGNYGYTFGSGTRLTVV.

In its sample, this clone was seen once. The chain has TRBV19 and TRBJ1-5, with 7 positions matching TRBD1. The J segment lost 6 bases and the V segment lost 1 base, leaving 18 bases of the junction unmatched. CDR1 is LNHDA and CDR2 is SQIVND in the germline V gene (reference sequence). The CDR3 is 19 amino acids. CDR3 protein: CASSIVAEGATGRIQPQHF. CDR3 sequence (DNA): TGTGCCAGTAGTATAGTTGCGGAGGGAGCGACAGGGAGGATTCAGCCCCAGCATTTT.

This clone was seen only once. The chain recombines TRBV14 with TRBJ2-2; 9 positions match TRBD1. V shed 0 bases, J shed 9 bases, and the junction held 8 bases outside the gene matches. This CDR3 comprises 16 residues. In germline, CDR1 is SGHDN, CDR2 FVKESK. CDR3: CASSQEGTGSLRELFF. The CDR3 DNA sequence: TGTGCCAGCAGCCAAGAGGGGACAGGGTCACTCCGGGAGCTGTTTTTT.

The chain carries TRBV28 and TRBJ1-1; TRBD1 matches at 7 bases. The germline V gene encodes CDR1 MDHEN and CDR2 SYDVKM. The CDR3 totals 14 residues. J lost 0 bases, V lost 4 bases, and 2 bases had no gene match. The chain's CDR3 is CASSSTGVNTEAFF. The CDR3 DNA follows: TGTGCCAGCAGTTCCACAGGGGTGAACACTGAAGCTTTCTTT.

The V and J genes are TRBV7-3 and TRBJ2-3; TRBD2 agrees at 7 bases. The CDR3 is made up of 13 amino acids. Germline assignment: CDR1 SGHTA and CDR2 FQGTGA. After removal of 5 bases from V and 3 bases from J, the junction contained 2 bases not matched to a gene. CDR3 residues: CASSGGGTDTQYF. The CDR3 nucleotides read TGTGCCAGCAGCGGGGGGGGGACAGATACGCAGTATTTT.

The chain joins TRBV28 to TRBJ2-1; weak D call: TRBD1 (6 bases). The CDR3 loop spans 15 amino acids. Per the germline V gene, CDR1 is MDHEN and CDR2 is SYDVKM. V dropped 6 bases and J dropped 1 base, with 13 bases sitting between them. In nucleotides, the CDR3 is TGTGCCAGCAGCCGTACAGGGAGTTCCTACAATGAGCAGTTCTTC. Residues: CASSRTGSSYNEQFF.

The chain links TRBV7-9 to TRBJ1-6; 8 bases align to TRBD1. CDR3 length: 14 residues. The V gene's germline CDR1 is SEHNR and CDR2 FQNEAQ (reference sequence). The V gene end was trimmed by 8 bases and the J gene end by 6 bases; junction bases not matched to a gene: 6. The DNA for the CDR3 is TGTGCCAGCCGCCAGGACAGGGTTAATTCACCCCTCCACTTT. Amino acids: CASRQDRVNSPLHF. Complete variable domain (other parts from reference TRBV7-9 and TRBJ1-6): DTGVSQNPRHKITKRGQNVTFRCDPISEHNRLYWYRQTLGQGPEFLTYFQNEAQLEKSRLLSDRFSAERPKGSFSTLEIQRTEQGDSAMYLCASRQDRVNSPLHFGNGTRLTVT.

The V gene is TRBV10-3, the J gene TRBJ2-3, with TRBD2 identical over 8 bases. The CDR3 consists of 18 residues. The J segment lost 3 bases and the V segment lost 2 bases, leaving 13 bases of the junction unmatched. Germline values: CDR1 ENHRY, CDR2 SYGVKD. The DNA of the CDR3 is TGTGCCATCAGTGAGCCAAGTGGACGGGAGCGGGAGACAGATACGCAGTATTTT. It codes for CAISEPSGRERETDTQYF.

The rearrangement links TRBV5-6 to TRBJ2-7, with a possible D match to TRBD2 (6 bases). Germline V gene data show CDR1 as SGHDT and CDR2 as YYEEEE. The V end lost 4 bases, the J end lost 3 bases, and 11 bases lay between the germline ends. The CDR3 runs to 13 residues. CDR3 sequence reads: CASSQGLFYEQYF. The CDR3 coding sequence is TGTGCCAGCAGCCAGGGACTTTTCTACGAGCAGTACTTC.

This clone appeared a few times. The chain has TRBV18 and TRBJ1-2, with D unclear. Trimming stripped 3 bases from V and 7 bases from J, with 15 bases between. In germline, CDR1 is KGHSH, CDR2 LQKENI. The CDR3 is 14 residues long. In DNA form, the CDR3 reads TGTGCCAGCTCACCCGCGTCTGAGGAGACTGGCTACACCTTC. It is translated as CASSPASEETGYTF. Full variable domain (rest looked up from reference TRBV18 and TRBJ1-2): NAGVMQNPRHLVRRRGQEARLRCSPMKGHSHVYWYRQLPEEGLKFMVYLQKENIIDESGMPKERFSAEFPKEGPSILRIQQVVRGDSAAYFCASSPASEETGYTFGSGTRLTVV.

This clone turned up a few times. This chain uses TRBV5-1 with TRBJ1-2, with no clear D. Germline loops: CDR1 SGHRS, CDR2 YFSETQ. The ends were cut back, 1 base at V and 4 bases at J, with 8 bases in the middle. The CDR3 contains 13 residues. The CDR3 nucleotides are TGCGCCAGCAGCTTGCAGGCTACCTATGGCTACACCTTC. Translation gives CASSLQATYGYTF.

The V and J genes are TRBV7-3 and TRBJ2-7; 10 bases agree with TRBD1. Looked up from germline, CDR1 is SGHTA and CDR2 is FQGTGA. V gave up 0 bases and J gave up 5 bases; unmatched junction bases: 4. The CDR3 covers 15 residues. The CDR3 DNA is TGTGCCAGCAGCTTAACCGGGACAGGGGTCCACGAGCAGTACTTC. It translates to CASSLTGTGVHEQYF.

The V gene is TRBV18, the J gene TRBJ2-1, with 7 bases aligning to TRBD2. Germline V gene lookup returns CDR1 KGHSH and CDR2 LQKENI. This CDR3 region has 16 residues. V gave up 3 bases and J gave up 6 bases; unmatched junction bases: 11. CDR3 in amino acids: CASSPAGQSGGNEQFF. The CDR3 nucleotides read TGTGCCAGCTCACCCGCCGGCCAGTCGGGGGGCAATGAGCAGTTCTTC.

This chain links TRBV7-9 with TRBJ1-3; maybe TRBD1 (5 bases). The CDR3 totals 16 residues. The V and J ends lost 5 bases and 5 bases respectively, with 19 bases between them. Per the germline V gene, CDR1 is SEHNR and CDR2 is FQNEAQ (reference sequence). The CDR3, as DNA: TGTGCCAGCAGCGTTTCCGGGACTAAAGAACGAAACACCATATATTTT. Protein product: CASSVSGTKERNTIYF.

This chain links TRBV6-5 with TRBJ2-3; 9 bases are shared with TRBD1. Germline CDR1 is MNHEY and CDR2 is SVGAGI. V was pared by 6 bases and J by 3 bases, with 4 bases of the junction left unmatched. The length of the CDR3 is 14 residues. In DNA form, the CDR3 reads TGTGCCAGCAGATACGGACAGGGGACAGATACGCAGTATTTT. It translates to CASRYGQGTDTQYF.

The chain recombines TRBV4-3 with TRBJ1-3; 9 nucleotides match TRBD1. Trimming cost V 1 base and J 7 bases; bases outside gene matches: 14. The V gene's germline CDR1 is LGHNA and CDR2 YSLEER. The CDR3 has 18 amino acids. The DNA for the CDR3 is TGCGCCAGCAGCCAAGGAGTTCTTTCGGGACAGGGACGCAACACCATATATTTT. This encodes CASSQGVLSGQGRNTIYF.

The genes are TRBV28 and TRBJ2-7; 9 nucleotides align to TRBD2. Germline V gene data show CDR1 as MDHEN and CDR2 as SYDVKM. V lost 5 bases, J lost 5 bases, and 7 bases stayed unmatched. The CDR3 runs to 14 residues. CDR3 in amino acids: CASSVIGLANEQYF. In DNA, the CDR3 is TGTGCCAGCAGTGTTATAGGACTAGCGAACGAGCAGTACTTC.

This chain connects TRBV2 to TRBJ2-7; 14 nucleotides match TRBD2. CDR1 and CDR2 (germline): SNHLY, FYNNEI. Trimming took 7 bases from V and 3 from J; bases not matched to a gene: 14. The CDR3 sequence is 18 residues long. CDR3 amino acids: CASIPGLAGELHVYEQYF. The CDR3 nucleotides read TGTGCCAGCATCCCGGGACTAGCGGGAGAACTCCACGTCTACGAGCAGTACTTC.

Only a few counts were recorded for this clone. The chain is built from TRBV7-2 and TRBJ2-7; 7 bases map to TRBD2. Germline loops: CDR1 SGHTA, CDR2 FQGNSA. The V and J ends lost 10 bases and 3 bases, in that order; junction bases with no gene match: 12. The CDR3 spans 14 residues. The CDR3: CATSMGLAVYEQYF. CDR3 DNA: TGTGCCACCTCTATGGGGCTAGCGGTCTACGAGCAGTACTTC.

The J gene is TRBJ1-2, the V gene TRBV4-3; 9 nucleotides line up with TRBD1. This CDR3 contains 15 residues. With 4 bases clipped from V and 2 bases from J, the junction kept 5 bases outside the gene matches. Germline-derived CDR1 and CDR2 are LGHNA and YSLEER. CDR3 in amino acids: CASSPGTGLNYGYTF. As DNA, the CDR3 is TGCGCCAGCAGCCCTGGGACAGGGCTGAACTATGGCTACACCTTC.

V is TRBV23-1 and J is TRBJ2-7; D possibly corresponds to TRBD2 (6 bases). TRBV23-1 is known as an ORF, though its function is uncertain. The CDR3 spans 17 residues. Trimming pared 3 bases from V and 7 bases from J, leaving 25 bases between. CDR3 loop: CASSHRIKSGRSGEQYF. CDR3 nucleotide sequence: TGCGCCAGCAGTCACCGGATAAAGAGCGGGCGCTCCGGGGAGCAGTACTTC.

For this clone: Other DNA sequences in the same sample also yield this CDR3. V gene TRBV29-1 combines with J gene TRBJ2-1; 7 positions match TRBD1. From germline, CDR1 is SQVTM and CDR2 ANQGSEA. V was pared by 1 base and J by 0 bases, with 3 bases of the junction left unmatched. The CDR3 totals 15 residues. The CDR3 nucleotides read TGCAGCGTTGAAGTTTGGGACAGCTCCTACAATGAGCAGTTCTTC. It specifies CSVEVWDSSYNEQFF.

The V call is TRBV28, the J call TRBJ2-5, with 8 bases that match TRBD1. V trimming: 4 bases; J trimming: 5 bases; junction bases outside the gene matches: 9. The CDR3 extends over 15 amino acids. Per the germline V gene, CDR1 is MDHEN and CDR2 is SYDVKM. CDR3 sequence (DNA): TGTGCCAGCAGTTCCGGACAGGGCAACAGGGAGACCCAGTACTTC. This codes for CASSSGQGNRETQYF.

The chain employs TRBV5-1 and TRBJ2-1, with 10 bases that match TRBD2. This CDR3 is 14 amino acids long. After removal of 3 bases from V and 6 bases from J, the junction contained 3 bases not matched to a gene. Per germline, CDR1 SGHRS and CDR2 YFSETQ. The CDR3 protein is CASSYGLAANEQFF. Written as DNA, the CDR3 is TGCGCCAGCAGCTACGGACTAGCGGCCAATGAGCAGTTCTTC.

J is TRBJ2-7 and V is TRBV10-1, with 7 bases lining up with TRBD1. Trimming removed 7 bases from V and 2 bases from J; junction bases left unmatched: 8. This CDR3 has 14 amino acids. In germline, CDR1 is WNHNN, CDR2 SYGVQD (reference sequence). CDR3 in DNA: TGCGCCAGCACCCACGGGACAGTTCCCTACGAGCAGTACTTC. It specifies CASTHGTVPYEQYF.

This clone was observed many times. The chain combines TRBV18 with TRBJ2-1, with D possibly being TRBD1 (6 bases). This CDR3 comprises 13 residues. V lost 0 bases and J lost 9, with 9 bases in between. CDR1 and CDR2 (germline): KGHSH, LQKENI. CDR3 DNA: TGTGCCAGCTCACCACCGTCAGGGGCTGAGCAGTTCTTC. Residues: CASSPPSGAEQFF. The variable domain in full, with the rest retrieved from reference TRBV18 and TRBJ2-1, is NAGVMQNPRHLVRRRGQEARLRCSPMKGHSHVYWYRQLPEEGLKFMVYLQKENIIDESGMPKERFSAEFPKEGPSILRIQQVVRGDSAAYFCASSPPSGAEQFFGPGTRLTVL.

The rearrangement uses TRBV4-2 and TRBJ1-6; weak D call: TRBD1 (6 bases). V gave up 3 bases and J gave up 9 bases, with 15 bases separating them. Germline V gives CDR1 LGHNA, CDR2 YNFKEQ. The CDR3 is 15 residues long. The CDR3 loop reads CASSQQAGDPSPLHF. The CDR3, as DNA: TGTGCCAGCAGCCAGCAGGCAGGGGACCCTTCACCCCTCCACTTT.

Points on this clone: Mismatch with germline at one junction end may stem from a read error. This chain joins TRBV7-2 and TRBJ2-7; tentative D call: TRBD1 (5 bases). There are 14 residues in the CDR3. CDR1 is SGHTA, CDR2 FQGNSA, per germline. CDR3 DNA sequence: TGTGCCAGCAGTTTAGACAGAGTGCTCGACGAGCAGTACTTC. Translating it yields CASSLDRVLDEQYF. Full variable domain (missing parts from reference TRBV7-2 and TRBJ2-7): GAGVSQSPSNKVTEKGKDVELRCDPISGHTALYWYRQSLGQGLEFLIYFQGNSAPDKSGLPSDRFSAERTGGSVSTLTIQRTQQEDSAVYLCASSLDRVLDEQYFGPGTRLTVT.